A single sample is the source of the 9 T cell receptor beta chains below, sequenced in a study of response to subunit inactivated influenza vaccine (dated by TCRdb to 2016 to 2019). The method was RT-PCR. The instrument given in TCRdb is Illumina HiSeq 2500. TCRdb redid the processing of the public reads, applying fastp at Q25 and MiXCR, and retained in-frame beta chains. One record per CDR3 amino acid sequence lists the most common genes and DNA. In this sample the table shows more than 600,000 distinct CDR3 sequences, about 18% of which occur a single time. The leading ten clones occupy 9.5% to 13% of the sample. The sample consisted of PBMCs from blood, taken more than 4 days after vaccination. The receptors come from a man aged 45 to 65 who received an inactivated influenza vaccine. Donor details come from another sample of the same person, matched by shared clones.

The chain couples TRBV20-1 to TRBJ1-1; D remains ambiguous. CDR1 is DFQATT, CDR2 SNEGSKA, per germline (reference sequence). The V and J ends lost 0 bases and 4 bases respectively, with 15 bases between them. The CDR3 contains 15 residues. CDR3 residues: CSARDSEGLVTEAFF. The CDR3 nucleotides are TGCAGTGCTAGAGATAGCGAGGGTTTGGTCACTGAAGCTTTCTTT.

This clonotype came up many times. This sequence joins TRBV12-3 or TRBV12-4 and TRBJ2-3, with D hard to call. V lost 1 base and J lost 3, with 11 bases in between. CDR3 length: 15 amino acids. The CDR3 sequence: CASSLEPVKTDTQYF. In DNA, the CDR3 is TGTGCCAGCAGTTTAGAGCCCGTAAAAACAGATACGCAGTATTTT.

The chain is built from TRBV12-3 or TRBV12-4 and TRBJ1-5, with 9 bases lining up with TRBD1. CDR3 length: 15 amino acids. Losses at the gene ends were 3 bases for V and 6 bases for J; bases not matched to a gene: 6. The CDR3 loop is CASSFAGTGSQPQHF. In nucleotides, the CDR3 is TGTGCCAGCAGTTTCGCCGGGACAGGGAGTCAGCCCCAGCATTTT.

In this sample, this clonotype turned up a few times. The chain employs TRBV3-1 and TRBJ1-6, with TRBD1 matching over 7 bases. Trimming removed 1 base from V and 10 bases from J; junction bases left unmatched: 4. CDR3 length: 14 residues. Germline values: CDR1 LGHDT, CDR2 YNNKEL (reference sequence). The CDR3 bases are TGTGCCAGCAGCCAAGTAGGGGGCGAGTCACCCCTCCACTTT. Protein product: CASSQVGGESPLHF. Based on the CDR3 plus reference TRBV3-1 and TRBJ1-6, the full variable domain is DTAVSQTPKYLVTQMGNDKSIKCEQNLGHDTMYWYKQDSKKFLKIMFSYNNKELIINETVPNRFSPKSPDKAHLNLHINSLELGDSAVYFCASSQVGGESPLHFGNGTRLTVT.

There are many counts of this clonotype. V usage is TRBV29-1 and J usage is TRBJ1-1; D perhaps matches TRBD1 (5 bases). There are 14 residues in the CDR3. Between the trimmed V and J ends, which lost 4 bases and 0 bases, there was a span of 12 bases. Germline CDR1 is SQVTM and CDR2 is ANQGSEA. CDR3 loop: CSVGAGGLNTEAFF. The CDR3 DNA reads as TGCAGCGTTGGCGCGGGGGGTTTGAACACTGAAGCTTTCTTT.

CDR3 region: CASRPSGVSYEQYF. CDR3 sequence (DNA): TGTGCCAGCAGACCCAGCGGAGTCTCCTACGAGCAGTACTTC. V usage is TRBV6-1 and J usage is TRBJ2-7, with a tentative D call TRBD2 (5 bases). V was shortened by 6 bases and J by 0 bases, with 12 bases between the two germline ends. CDR1 is MNHNS, CDR2 SASEGT, per germline. The CDR3 totals 14 residues.

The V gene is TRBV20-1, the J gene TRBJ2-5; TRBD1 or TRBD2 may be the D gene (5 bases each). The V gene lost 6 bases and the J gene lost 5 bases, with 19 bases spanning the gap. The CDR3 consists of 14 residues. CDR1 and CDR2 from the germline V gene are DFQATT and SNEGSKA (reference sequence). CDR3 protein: CSAAPGPGSETQYF. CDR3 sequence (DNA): TGCAGTGCCGCACCGGGACCTGGTTCGGAGACCCAGTACTTC.

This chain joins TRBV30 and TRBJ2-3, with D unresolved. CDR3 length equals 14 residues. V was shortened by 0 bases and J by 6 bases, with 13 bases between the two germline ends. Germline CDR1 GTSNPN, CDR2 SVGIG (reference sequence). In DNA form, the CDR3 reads TGTGCCTGGAGTGTACGGATCACCCCGGATACGCAGTATTTT. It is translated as CAWSVRITPDTQYF.

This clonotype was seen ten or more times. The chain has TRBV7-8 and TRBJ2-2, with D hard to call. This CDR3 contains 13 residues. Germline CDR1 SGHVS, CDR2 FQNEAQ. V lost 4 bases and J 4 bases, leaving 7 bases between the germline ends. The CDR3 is CASSSRSTGELFF. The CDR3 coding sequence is TGTGCCAGCAGCTCGAGATCCACCGGGGAGCTGTTTTTT.